The 13 T cell receptor beta chains given below trace back to one sample, sequenced in a study of cytomegalovirus exposure and HLA in healthy donors. 60 Vbeta and 13 Jbeta primers were used in PCR. Profiling relied on immunoSEQ multiplex PCR, and the TCRdb table lists in-frame clones only, not all of them. This table holds around 170,000 clones, roughly 72% found once. The sequenced material came from PBMCs. Source of these receptors: a man between 40 and 49 years old in good health and CMV-seronegative.

The sample holds a few counts of this clone. For the CDR3, the DNA is TGTGCCAGCAGCCAAAACGGACAGGGGGGAGATACGCAGTATTTT. Translating it yields CASSQNGQGGDTQYF. The rearrangement joins TRBV4-2 to TRBJ2-3; 10 bases map to TRBD1. The CDR3 sequence is 15 residues long. After removal of 2 bases from V and 5 bases from J, the junction contained 4 bases not matched to a gene. From germline, CDR1 is LGHNA and CDR2 YNFKEQ.

This sequence joins TRBV2 and TRBJ2-4, with TRBD1 matching over 7 bases. The trim removed 6 bases at V and 9 bases at J, leaving 11 bases unmatched. The CDR3 spans 14 residues. Germline CDR1 is SNHLY and CDR2 is FYNNEI. CDR3 coding DNA: TGTGCCAGCAGCTTACAGGGGTTTATAGGCATTCAGTACTTC. It is translated as CASSLQGFIGIQYF. The full variable domain, in which reference TRBV2 and TRBJ2-4 provide the parts outside the CDR3, is EPEVTQTPSHQVTQMGQEVILRCVPISNHLYFYWYRQILGQKVEFLVSFYNNEISEKSEIFDDQFSVERPDGSNFTLKIRSTKLEDSAMYFCASSLQGFIGIQYFGAGTRLSVL.

The rearrangement uses TRBV5-1 and TRBJ2-2; a possible D gene is TRBD1 (6 bases). The CDR3 loop spans 15 amino acids. Germline CDR1 reads SGHRS; CDR2 reads YFSETQ. V dropped 1 base and J dropped 6 bases, with 13 bases sitting between them. CDR3 protein: CASSLSGDTPGELFF. CDR3 bases: TGCGCCAGCAGCTTGTCCGGGGACACCCCCGGGGAGCTGTTTTTT.

This chain uses TRBV5-1 with TRBJ2-3; TRBD2 matches at 7 bases. V shed 0 bases, J shed 1 base, and the junction held 5 bases outside the gene matches. In germline, CDR1 is SGHRS, CDR2 YFSETQ. The CDR3 runs to 16 residues. The CDR3 here is CASSLAASGGTDTQYF. The CDR3, as DNA: TGCGCCAGCAGCTTGGCGGCTAGCGGAGGCACAGATACGCAGTATTTT.

This chain uses TRBV4-1 with TRBJ1-2, with D hard to call. The CDR3 consists of 20 residues. Looked up from germline, CDR1 is MGHRA and CDR2 is YSYEKL. V shed 2 bases and J shed 3 bases, with 28 bases lying between them. DNA of the CDR3: TGCGCCAGCAGCCAACCAACTAACACCCTTTGGTTCTCTCCGTACTATGGCTACACCTTC. Translation gives CASSQPTNTLWFSPYYGYTF.

The V and J genes are TRBV2 and TRBJ1-1, with TRBD1 as a possible D gene (5 bases). There are 12 residues in the CDR3. Germline CDR1 SNHLY, CDR2 FYNNEI. The V gene lost 8 bases and the J gene lost 1 base, with 8 bases spanning the gap. The DNA for the CDR3 is TGTGCCAGCGCCCAGGGGAACACTGAAGCTTTCTTT. Protein: CASAQGNTEAFF.

Here the CDR3 DNA reads TGCAGCGTTGGAGACAGGGTGTCAGGCTACGAGCAGTACTTC. Protein product: CSVGDRVSGYEQYF. The J gene is TRBJ2-7, the V gene TRBV29-1; 7 positions match TRBD1. Germline trimming cut 4 bases from V and 3 bases from J; bases unmatched to any gene: 9. The length of the CDR3 is 14 residues. CDR1 SQVTM and CDR2 ANQGSEA come from the germline V gene.

The V and J genes are TRBV2 and TRBJ2-7; TRBD1 might be the D (6 bases). The germline gives CDR1 SNHLY, CDR2 FYNNEI. V was trimmed by 2 bases and J by 2 bases, leaving 10 bases between them. CDR3 length: 14 amino acids. The CDR3 loop is CASSEQGSTYEQYV. The CDR3 DNA follows: TGTGCCAGCAGTGAACAGGGGTCCACCTACGAGCAGTACGTC.

This chain connects TRBV27 to TRBJ2-7; 12 bases map to TRBD1. The CDR3 consists of 15 residues. Losses at the gene ends were 2 bases for V and 3 bases for J; bases not matched to a gene: 2. Germline lookup yields CDR1 MNHEY and CDR2 SMNVEV (reference sequence). The CDR3 DNA reads as TGTGCCAGCAGTTTAGGGGACAGGGGGCTCTACGAGCAGTACTTC. Its protein product is CASSLGDRGLYEQYF.

This clone was detected a few times. V usage is TRBV27 and J usage is TRBJ2-1, with 11 bases fitting TRBD2. Per the germline V gene, CDR1 is MNHEY and CDR2 is SMNVEV (reference sequence). The ends lost 1 base at V and 2 bases at J; junction bases unmatched: 10. The CDR3 loop spans 19 amino acids. The CDR3 region has the DNA TGTGCCAGCAGTTTATTTCTTCCCACTAGCGGGAGAACCTACAATGAGCAGTTCTTC. Translating it yields CASSLFLPTSGRTYNEQFF.

This chain links TRBV2 with TRBJ2-7; no clear D. The CDR3 is made up of 13 amino acids. V lost 1 base to trimming and J lost 5 bases, with 9 bases between them. Per the germline V gene, CDR1 is SNHLY and CDR2 is FYNNEI. The CDR3 protein is CASSEEFANEQYF. The CDR3 DNA is TGTGCCAGCAGTGAAGAATTTGCGAACGAGCAGTACTTC.

The J gene is TRBJ2-6, the V gene TRBV7-8, with 7 bases fitting TRBD1. Germline values: CDR1 SGHVS, CDR2 FQNEAQ. CDR3 length: 17 residues. V lost 1 base to trimming and J lost 0 bases; unmatched junction nucleotides: 3. CDR3 amino acids: CASSLGTGGSGANVLTF. The CDR3 region has the DNA TGTGCCAGCAGCTTAGGGACAGGTGGCTCTGGGGCCAACGTCCTGACTTTC.

V is TRBV7-9 and J is TRBJ1-2, with a weak D call TRBD1 (5 bases). CDR1 is SEHNR, CDR2 FQNEAQ, per germline (reference sequence). V was clipped by 0 bases and J by 8 bases, with 13 bases between them. This CDR3 is built from 14 residues. The CDR3 loop reads CASSLALGLTGYTF. Written as DNA, the CDR3 is TGTGCCAGCAGCTTAGCGTTGGGACTAACCGGCTACACCTTC.